Given below is one TCR beta chain in context. In this sample, this clonotype turned up a few times. No antigen is known for it. Base-call qualities are not available, and no considerably larger clone is one nucleotide away. Sequencer: Illumina HiSeq 1500. TCRdb's own reprocessing of the public reads used fastp at Q25 and MiXCR and kept productive beta chains. Here each entry gathers all rows of one CDR3 protein and keeps the most common genes and DNA. This sample comprises 200,000 to 250,000 distinct CDR3 sequences, 22% of them detected only once. The ten largest clones capture approximately 18% of the sample. The data derive from a study of T cell repertoires in cytomegalovirus infection (dated by TCRdb to between 2018 and 2021). Regarding the study in general: Donor HLA type was relevant to the analysis, because carriage of CMV infection together with the matching HLA type was indicated by public TCR beta signatures. What the study reported, not specific to this receptor: The ex vivo response was dominated by HLA-C-restricted CMV-specific TCR beta clonotypes, and the single most frequent clonotype in two of eight donors was supplied by these HLA-C-restricted clonotypes. Cumulative frequency of public TCR beta family members discriminated carriers of CMV infection plus the relevant HLA type in this cohort and an independent approximately 340-donor cohort.

CDR1 and CDR2, per the germline V gene (reference sequence), are DFQATT and SNEGSKA. The CDR3 covers 15 residues, taking in both the cysteine and the phenylalanine. The kept DNA is CDR3 alone, 45 bases in frame from the first base. Here V drops 4 bases and J drops 1 base, and the junction holds 6 bases not matched to any gene. The V and J genes are TRBV20-1 and TRBJ2-1, and TRBD1 matches 8 of the central bases. The specimen was CD8+ T cells from PBMCs. This clonotype was sampled from a human donor in good health (CMV status not recorded). Some clones in this sample may be carry-over from other donors' samples. CDR3 sequence: CSAKLRDRSYNEQFF. The DNA is as follows: TGCAGTGCTAAACTCCGGGACAGGTCCTACAATGAGCAGTTCTTC.